Below, 17 T cell receptor beta chains from the same sample are listed, as sequenced in a study of blood T cell repertoires in COVID-19. Here immunoSEQ multiplex PCR was the method, and the copy in TCRdb shows in-frame clones only, minus some. Of fewer than 300,000 clones in the sample, around 87% were seen once. The sample was peripheral blood. These receptors all stem from a woman in her forties or fifties with acute or convalescent COVID-19.

This clone showed up just a few times. V usage is TRBV2 and J usage is TRBJ1-6, with 7 bases that match TRBD1. This CDR3 comprises 13 residues. V shed 8 bases, J shed 11 bases, and the junction held 9 bases outside the gene matches. Germline CDR1 reads SNHLY; CDR2 reads FYNNEI. CDR3 nucleotide sequence: TGTGCCAGCGGAACAGGGGTTGCGGCACCCCTCCACTTT. Translation: CASGTGVAAPLHF.

This clone was counted a single time. The chain combines TRBV18 with TRBJ2-5, with D perhaps matching TRBD1 (5 bases). Germline values: CDR1 KGHSH, CDR2 LQKENI. The CDR3 loop spans 12 amino acids. The germline V and J ends were trimmed by 5 bases and 4 bases, with 8 bases remaining between them. CDR3 DNA: TGTGCCAGCTCATCAGGGTTAGAGACCCAGTACTTC. This codes for CASSSGLETQYF.

The chain is built from TRBV15 and TRBJ2-4, with D possibly being TRBD2 (7 bases). In germline, CDR1 is LNHNV, CDR2 YYDKDF (reference sequence). This CDR3 has 14 amino acids. Deletions cut 7 bases from V and 10 bases from J, with 20 bases between. CDR3 region: CATTKGGGVRIQYF. The DNA of the CDR3 is TGTGCCACCACCAAGGGCGGGGGCGTGAGAATTCAGTACTTC.

Note on this clone: At the DNA level, this CDR3 is encoded by other sequences in the same sample as well. This rearrangement joins TRBV7-3 to TRBJ1-5; no clear D. Trimming left V 1 base short and J 4 bases short, with 5 bases between. The CDR3 extends over 13 amino acids. Germline V gene lookup returns CDR1 SGHTA and CDR2 FQGTGA. CDR3 nucleotide sequence: TGTGCCAGCAGCTTAAGCAGGAATCAGCCCCAGCATTTT. This encodes CASSLSRNQPQHF.

The CDR3 reads CASSLGTGQGKGSYEQYF. The CDR3 coding sequence is TGCGCCAGCAGCTTGGGTACAGGACAGGGGAAAGGTTCCTACGAGCAGTACTTC. V and J are TRBV5-1 and TRBJ2-7; 9 nucleotides agree with TRBD1. The germline CDR1 and CDR2 sequences are SGHRS and YFSETQ. Unmatched junction bases numbered 11, after V lost 0 bases and J lost 1 base. The CDR3 runs 18 residues.

This sequence joins TRBV5-1 and TRBJ2-1, with D possibly matching TRBD2 (5 bases). This CDR3 contains 15 residues. Germline V CDR1 and CDR2: SGHRS, YFSETQ. Between the trimmed V and J ends, which lost 2 bases and 0 bases, there was a span of 9 bases. In nucleotides, the CDR3 is TGCGCCAGCAGCTTCCGGACTGGCTCCTACAATGAGCAGTTCTTC. Amino acid sequence: CASSFRTGSYNEQFF.

This chain uses TRBV18 with TRBJ2-7; possibly TRBD1 for D (6 bases). Germline CDR1 and CDR2: KGHSH and LQKENI. The CDR3 length is 15 residues. With 0 bases removed from V and 2 bases from J, the gap between germline ends came to 11 bases. Here the CDR3 DNA reads TGTGCCAGCTCACCACCGGGGACACCCGCCTACGAGCAGTACTTC. It codes for CASSPPGTPAYEQYF.

The chain recombines TRBV6-1 with TRBJ1-6; the D gene is possibly TRBD1 (5 bases). The V gene's germline CDR1 is MNHNS and CDR2 SASEGT. CDR3 length: 16 residues. Trimming removed 4 bases from V and 1 base from J, with 11 bases in between. The CDR3 sequence: CASSARRGSYNSPLHF. CDR3 coding DNA: TGTGCCAGCAGTGCCAGGAGGGGTTCCTATAATTCACCCCTCCACTTT.

This clone was observed a handful of times. The J gene is TRBJ1-3, the V gene TRBV9, with 9 bases identical to TRBD1. V dropped 3 bases and J dropped 4; count of bases not matched to a gene: 2. Germline lookup yields CDR1 SGDLS and CDR2 YYNGEE. The CDR3 has 14 residues. CDR3 nucleotide sequence: TGTGCCAGCAGCGCCACAGGGGGCGGAAACACCATATATTTT. Residues: CASSATGGGNTIYF. Full variable domain (rest looked up from reference TRBV9 and TRBJ1-3): DSGVTQTPKHLITATGQRVTLRCSPRSGDLSVYWYQQSLDQGLQFLIQYYNGEERAKGNILERFSAQQFPDLHSELNLSSLELGDSALYFCASSATGGGNTIYFGEGSWLTVV.

J is TRBJ2-1 and V is TRBV4-2, with D maybe TRBD1 (6 bases). CDR1 is LGHNA, CDR2 YNFKEQ, per germline. The V end was cut by 5 bases, the J end by 4 bases, with 18 bases between. The CDR3 runs 16 residues. The CDR3 coding sequence is TGTGCCAGCAGCAAGGCAGGACAGACACTTTACAATGAGCAGTTCTTC. Its protein product is CASSKAGQTLYNEQFF.

This chain links TRBV5-1 with TRBJ2-3, with 8 bases matching TRBD2. CDR1 is SGHRS, CDR2 YFSETQ, per germline. This CDR3 spans 16 amino acids. J lost 5 bases, V lost 0 bases, and 8 bases had no gene match. CDR3 in DNA: TGCGCCAGCAGCTTGGTTAGCGGGATGGTTCAAGATACGCAGTATTTT. It yields the protein CASSLVSGMVQDTQYF. The full variable domain, in which reference TRBV5-1 and TRBJ2-3 provide the parts outside the CDR3, is KAGVTQTPRYLIKTRGQQVTLSCSPISGHRSVSWYQQTPGQGLQFLFEYFSETQRNKGNFPGRFSGRQFSNSRSEMNVSTLELGDSALYLCASSLVSGMVQDTQYFGPGTRLTVL.

V is TRBV28 and J is TRBJ1-5; 10 positions match TRBD1. CDR1 is MDHEN, CDR2 SYDVKM, per germline. The trim removed 3 bases at V and 3 bases at J, leaving 8 bases unmatched. The CDR3 totals 17 residues. CDR3 sequence: CASSFKGGTGVNQPQHF. As DNA, the CDR3 is TGTGCCAGCAGTTTTAAGGGGGGGACAGGGGTCAATCAGCCCCAGCATTTT.

This chain joins TRBV11-3 and TRBJ1-1; 7 bases align to TRBD1. Germline V lookup: CDR1 SGHNT, CDR2 YENEEA. V lost 5 bases, J lost 2 bases, and 5 bases stayed unmatched. The CDR3 covers 14 residues. CDR3 protein: CASSANRGNTEAFF. The CDR3 nucleotides are TGTGCCAGCAGCGCGAACAGGGGAAACACTGAAGCTTTCTTT.

This chain links TRBV27 with TRBJ2-3; 11 nucleotides agree with TRBD2. The ends lost 6 bases at V and 0 bases at J; junction bases unmatched: 8. The germline V gene encodes CDR1 MNHEY and CDR2 SMNVEV (reference sequence). This CDR3 has 17 amino acids. The CDR3 sequence is CASSYTGLADSTDTQYF. CDR3 nucleotides: TGTGCCAGCAGCTATACGGGACTAGCGGACAGCACAGATACGCAGTATTTT.

V and J are TRBV6-5 and TRBJ2-1; D not certain. Trimming pared 6 bases from V and 0 bases from J, leaving 12 bases between. This CDR3 has 15 residues. Germline V lookup: CDR1 MNHEY, CDR2 SVGAGI. The CDR3 coding sequence is TGTGCCAGCAGCGGAGCGCGCCACTCCTACAATGAGCAGTTCTTC. Translated, it gives CASSGARHSYNEQFF.

The chain carries TRBV5-6 and TRBJ2-4; 14 bases agree with TRBD2. V trimming: 6 bases; J trimming: 6 bases; junction bases outside the gene matches: 17. The V gene's germline CDR1 is SGHDT and CDR2 YYEEEE. The CDR3 is 19 amino acids. In DNA form, the CDR3 reads TGTGCCAGCATCCTACTGGGGACTAGCGGGAGAGGCGGTGGAAACATTCAGTACTTC. Its translation is CASILLGTSGRGGGNIQYF.

The chain has TRBV28 and TRBJ1-2; unclear D gene. CDR1 is MDHEN and CDR2 is SYDVKM in the germline V gene. V lost 10 bases, J lost 3 bases, and 15 bases lay in between. The CDR3 covers 13 residues. For the CDR3, the DNA is TGTGCCATCTGGAGCGGGGAGGACTATGGCTACACCTTC. Its protein is CAIWSGEDYGYTF.